The TCR beta chain described here comes from a study of blood T cell repertoires in COVID-19 (dated by TCRdb to about 2020). Background on the whole study: The collaborator samples originated in the United States, Italy and Spain and spanned the acute and convalescent phases of COVID-19. Subjects who had been exposed to COVID-19, were actively infected with it, or had recovered from it provided the deeply sampled blood TCRbeta repertoires that made up the dataset. The prospective study material was composed of cDNA or gDNA derived from T cells, B-cell-depleted T cells, or PBMCs. A freely available public database, intended as a resource for researchers studying the immune response to SARS-CoV-2, is where the repertoires were released. Samples came from the ongoing ImmuneRACE study (first 160 participants) plus 1,254 subjects from 6 global collaborators. Where HLA class I and class II types were available, the types were taken from metadata supplied by the sample provider, not from assay-based typing. Sample metadata almost always included a de-identified subject ID, COVID-19 status, age in years and sex.

Collaborating institutions collected whole blood in K2EDTA tubes following their own protocols. For TCRbeta analysis, collaborators shipped samples as frozen whole blood, isolated PBMCs, or DNA extracted from either of those sample types. As regards this clone: Its cognate antigen has yet to be identified. Base qualities are missing; no much larger clone stands one base away.

TCRbeta CDR3 regions were amplified from genomic DNA by means of the immunoSEQ Assay, a bias-controlled multiplex PCR. Concerning the study's data processing: The number of nucleated cells in each sample was estimated by amplification of reference gene primers within the assay. Sequence reads were collapsed and filtered to measure the absolute abundance of every unique TCRbeta CDR3 rearrangement. Productive Simpson clonality was computed per sample as the square root of Simpson's diversity index over productive rearrangements. TCRdb re-hosts the immuneACCESS table, in-frame sequences only. Its copies lack some clones; in the studies checked, an unresolved V gene accounts for under half of them, and the cause for the rest is not known. V, J and clone size were drawn from that table, and D and trimming were deduced from the DNA. The sample includes 130,000 to 150,000 clones, with about 79% observed a single time. The top ten clonotypes cover approximately 10% of the sample.

Here is what the overall study found, with its caveats: The amount of clinical and demographic metadata varied by source and participant and was provided uncurated.

V loses 1 base, J loses 1 base, and the germline ends lie 7 bases apart. The germline V gene yields LGHNT for CDR1 and FRNRAP for CDR2. The CDR3 covers 14 residues, taking in both the cysteine and the phenylalanine. Just CDR3 DNA is preserved here, 42 bases in frame from base 1. The chain links TRBV12-5 with TRBJ1-1, with no reliable assignment of the D segment. The receptor's source is a man aged 60-69 years with active or convalescent COVID-19. Sequencing used peripheral blood. The sequenced DNA is TGTGCTAGTGGTTTGGGACAACCGAACACTGAAGCTTTCTTT. This translates into CASGLGQPNTEAFF.